Listed below are T cell receptor beta chains from one sample, sequenced in a study of T cells after yellow fever vaccination. TCRdb used MiXCR to reprocess the 5' RACE reads, holding one entry per CDR3 protein. Of some 300,000 distinct CDR3 sequences detected, 7.5% to 9.5% appear once; the ten largest clones hold around 3.5%. This specimen was CD4+ T cells sorted from PBMCs, taken 5 days after the yellow fever booster vaccination. The receptor source for this set is a man between 18 and 29 years old who received the YFV17D yellow fever vaccine. Each CDR3 is given with its conserved first and last residue. The D gene is left open where the match is weak. Clone size is stated in some rows and not others, as once, few, many or a class when expanded.

D gene: TRBD1; V gene: TRBV5-1; clone size: NA; J gene: TRBJ1-5; CDR3 protein: CASSLGGTGGQPQHF; CDR3 DNA: TGCGCCAGCAGCTTGGGAGGGACAGGGGGTCAGCCCCAGCATTTT
D gene: TRBD1; V gene: TRBV20-1; clone size: few; J gene: TRBJ1-2; CDR3 protein: CSGPGQGFDGYTF; CDR3 DNA: TGCAGCGGTCCGGGACAGGGTTTTGATGGCTACACCTTC
D gene: NA; V gene: TRBV4-1; clone size: few; J gene: TRBJ1-4; CDR3 protein: CASSPSGILGRGEKLFF; CDR3 DNA: TGCGCCAGCAGCCCGTCGGGCATTCTGGGTCGCGGTGAAAAACTGTTTTTT
D gene: NA; V gene: TRBV20-1; clone size: NA; J gene: TRBJ1-2; CDR3 protein: CSARDGGASGYTF; CDR3 DNA: TGCAGTGCTAGAGATGGGGGGGCGAGTGGCTACACCTTC
D gene: TRBD2; V gene: TRBV7-2; clone size: NA; J gene: TRBJ2-3; CDR3 protein: CASLLAGALSTDTQYF; CDR3 DNA: TGTGCCAGCCTCCTAGCGGGGGCCCTTAGCACAGATACGCAGTATTTT
D gene: NA; V gene: TRBV20-1; clone size: few; J gene: TRBJ1-2; CDR3 protein: CSASRAGDYYGYTF; CDR3 DNA: TGCAGTGCTAGTCGGGCAGGGGATTACTATGGCTACACCTTC
D gene: NA; V gene: TRBV7-8; clone size: NA; J gene: TRBJ1-6; CDR3 protein: CASSLTVGRNSPLHF; CDR3 DNA: TGTGCCAGCAGCTTAACGGTGGGGCGTAATTCACCCCTCCACTTT
D gene: TRBD2; V gene: TRBV5-1; clone size: NA; J gene: TRBJ2-2; CDR3 protein: CASSLYGGAQTGELFF; CDR3 DNA: TGCGCCAGCAGCTTGTACGGGGGGGCCCAAACCGGGGAGCTGTTTTTT
D gene: TRBD2; V gene: TRBV4-3; clone size: NA; J gene: TRBJ2-5; CDR3 protein: CASSQDRLAEETQYF; CDR3 DNA: TGCGCCAGCAGCCAAGATCGACTAGCGGAAGAGACCCAGTACTTC
D gene: NA; V gene: TRBV7-9; clone size: NA; J gene: TRBJ1-6; CDR3 protein: CASSRGVGSSYNSPLHF; CDR3 DNA: TGTGCCAGCAGTCGGGGGGTAGGGAGCTCCTATAATTCACCCCTCCACTTT
D gene: TRBD1; V gene: TRBV5-1; clone size: few; J gene: TRBJ2-7; CDR3 protein: CASSLEGAANEQYF; CDR3 DNA: TGCGCCAGCAGCTTGGAGGGGGCTGCGAACGAGCAGTACTTC
D gene: NA; V gene: TRBV11-2; clone size: few; J gene: TRBJ1-1; CDR3 protein: CASSYGQSMNTEAFF; CDR3 DNA: TGTGCCAGCAGCTATGGACAGTCCATGAACACTGAAGCTTTCTTT
D gene: TRBD2; V gene: TRBV5-1; clone size: many; J gene: TRBJ2-1; CDR3 protein: CASSITSGGYTGQFF; CDR3 DNA: TGCGCCAGCAGCATTACTAGCGGGGGGTACACGGGGCAGTTCTTC
D gene: NA; V gene: TRBV3-2; clone size: few; J gene: TRBJ2-1; CDR3 protein: CARLGDEQFF; CDR3 DNA: TGTGCCAGATTGGGGGATGAGCAGTTCTTC
D gene: NA; V gene: TRBV6-5; clone size: many; J gene: TRBJ2-3; CDR3 protein: CASSRRLGIDTQYF; CDR3 DNA: TGTGCCAGCAGTAGACGACTAGGGATAGATACGCAGTATTTT
D gene: TRBD1; V gene: TRBV7-9; clone size: NA; J gene: TRBJ2-5; CDR3 protein: CASSLEGAQGETQYF; CDR3 DNA: TGTGCCAGCAGCTTAGAGGGGGCGCAAGGAGAGACCCAGTACTTC
D gene: TRBD2; V gene: TRBV7-3; clone size: NA; J gene: TRBJ2-3; CDR3 protein: CASSFGGSQTQYF; CDR3 DNA: TGTGCCAGCAGCTTCGGGGGGTCCCAGACGCAGTATTTT